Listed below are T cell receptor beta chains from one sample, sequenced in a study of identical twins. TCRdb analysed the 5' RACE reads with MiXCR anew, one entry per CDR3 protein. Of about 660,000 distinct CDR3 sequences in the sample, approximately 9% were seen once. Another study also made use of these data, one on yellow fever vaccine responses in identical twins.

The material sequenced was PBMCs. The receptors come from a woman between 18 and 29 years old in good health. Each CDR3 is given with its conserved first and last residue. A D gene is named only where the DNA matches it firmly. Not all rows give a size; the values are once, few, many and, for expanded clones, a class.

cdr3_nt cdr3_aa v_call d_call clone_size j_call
TGCGCCAGCAGCTCCACCGGGACACTAAATTCACCCCTCCACTTT CASSSTGTLNSPLHF TRBV5-1 - few TRBJ1-6
TGTGCCAGCAGTTTGGGACAGGGGTTAACACCCCTCCACTTT CASSLGQGLTPLHF TRBV12-3/TRBV12-4 TRBD1 many TRBJ1-6
TGTGCCAGCAGCTTAGGCCAGGGTGGCCTAGCCAAAAACATTCAGTACTTC CASSLGQGGLAKNIQYF TRBV13 - - TRBJ2-4
TGCAGTGCTAGAGGGAAGCGGGGGGGGTACAATGAGCAGTTCTTC CSARGKRGGYNEQFF TRBV20-1 TRBD2 - TRBJ2-1
TGTGCCAGCACAGGGAAAACCGGGGAGCTGTTTTTT CASTGKTGELFF TRBV6-2/TRBV6-3 - - TRBJ2-2
TGCGCCAGCAGCCAAGGTCTAGGCGGCAGACAGCCCCAGCATTTT CASSQGLGGRQPQHF TRBV4-1 - - TRBJ1-5
TGCGCCAGCCACAGCGTGGGACTAGCGGGAGGACGAGACAATGAGCAGTTCTTC CASHSVGLAGGRDNEQFF TRBV5-1 TRBD2 many TRBJ2-1
TGTGCCAGCAGCCCGTGGGGACAGATACAAGAGACCCAGTACTTC CASSPWGQIQETQYF TRBV7-2 TRBD1 few TRBJ2-5
TGCAGTGCTGGGACTAGCGGCGCCTACGAGCAGTACTTC CSAGTSGAYEQYF TRBV20-1 TRBD2 - TRBJ2-7
TGCAGTGCTAGTTCAGCTAGCGGCCTTTCCTACAATGAGCAGTTCTTC CSASSASGLSYNEQFF TRBV20-1 TRBD2 - TRBJ2-1
TGTGCCAGCAGCCCCCCCCTAGCGGCCCCCTTCAATGAGCAGTTCTTC CASSPPLAAPFNEQFF TRBV3-1 TRBD2 many TRBJ2-1
TGTGCCAGCAGTTTATCGAACCACGCCGACAGGGGTGAAGCTTTCTTT CASSLSNHADRGEAFF TRBV27 TRBD1 few TRBJ1-1
TGTGCCAGCAGCCAGGACCGCTTTGAGCAGTACTTC CASSQDRFEQYF TRBV7-2 - few TRBJ2-7
TGTGCCAGCAGCCAGTTCGGACAGACAGATACGCAGTATTTT CASSQFGQTDTQYF TRBV3-1 - few TRBJ2-3
TGTGCCAGCAGTTCCCTAGGGGGGAGCTCCTACGAGCAGTACTTC CASSSLGGSSYEQYF TRBV28 - few TRBJ2-7